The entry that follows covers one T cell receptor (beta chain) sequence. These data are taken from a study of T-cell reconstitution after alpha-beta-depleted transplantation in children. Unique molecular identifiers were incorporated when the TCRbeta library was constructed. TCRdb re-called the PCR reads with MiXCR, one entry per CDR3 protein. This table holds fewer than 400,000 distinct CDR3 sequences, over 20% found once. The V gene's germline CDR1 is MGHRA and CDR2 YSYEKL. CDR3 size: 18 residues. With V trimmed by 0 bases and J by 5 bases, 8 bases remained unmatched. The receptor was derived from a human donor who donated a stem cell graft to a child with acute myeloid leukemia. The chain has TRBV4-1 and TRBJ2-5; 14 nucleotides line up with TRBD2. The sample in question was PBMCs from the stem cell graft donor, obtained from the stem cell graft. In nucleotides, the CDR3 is TGCGCCAGCAGCCAAGAATCGGGACTAGCGGGAGTCGGGGAGACCCAGTACTTC. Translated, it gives CASSQESGLAGVGETQYF.